This TCR beta chain is from a study of OX40 agonist ivuxolimab in advanced cancers. Method: immunoSEQ multiplex PCR; TCRdb's copy keeps in-frame clones and lacks some. This sample has some 54,000 clones, with 84% found just once. Worth noting for this clone: Its target is unknown.

Whole-study findings and limits: At 0.1 to 3.0 mg/kg and by week 6, CD4+ and CD8+ T cells in the blood had expanded clonally. The expanded peripheral T cells' antigen specificity was not determined. Partly responding patients at 0.1-3.0 mg/kg showed some of the smallest clonal expansion.

Patients were ruled out by autoimmune disease history or systemic immunosuppression. The receptor's source is an adult with an advanced solid tumor such as melanoma, head and neck, liver or kidney cancer. Material: CD4+ or CD8+ T cells sorted from blood, obtained in a trial of the OX40 agonist ivuxolimab.

Here the CDR3 reads CASSFKSGVNTGELFF. CDR3 sequence (DNA): TGTGCCAGCAGCTTCAAATCGGGGGTGAACACCGGGGAGCTGTTTTTT. This chain joins TRBV11-2 and TRBJ2-2, with D perhaps TRBD2 (6 bases). CDR1 is SGHAT, CDR2 FQNNGV, per germline. CDR3 length: 16 residues. V dropped 3 bases and J dropped 1 base, with 12 bases sitting between them.